This TCR beta chain stems from a study of T cell responses to AZD1222 COVID-19 vaccine. Study context: Pooled in the analysis were second doses at about 4 or about 12 weeks.

Concerning this clone: The antigen remains undetermined.

The CDR3 extends over 13 amino acids. The ends were cut back, 7 bases at V and 10 bases at J, with 14 bases in the middle. The germline V gene has CDR1 MRHNA and CDR2 SNTAGT. The table came from immunoSEQ multiplex PCR; TCRdb's copy has only in-frame clones and leaves some out. The sample shows approximately 100,000 clones, about 90% of them seen only once. Study-wide findings and caveats: Donors were chiefly white British, with a greater number of females, and clonal diversity was perhaps underestimated. Regions 160-218 and 743-854 held dominance among vaccine-associated CD4 TCRs, which spanned spike.

The rearrangement links TRBV6-4 to TRBJ1-6; perhaps TRBD1 as D (6 bases). This clonotype was sampled from an adult in good health. Sequencing was performed on peripheral blood, taken on day 0 of AZD1222 vaccination. CDR3 sequence reads: CASNSGAGSPLHF. As DNA, the CDR3 is TGTGCCAGCAATTCGGGGGCAGGATCACCCCTCCACTTT.